Below are 11 T cell receptor beta chains sequenced from a single sample in a study of shared clonotypes between healthy human individuals. Sequenced by immunoSEQ multiplex PCR; TCRdb stores in-frame clones only, minus some. The data contain approximately 740,000 clones, around 92% of them singletons. The naive CD8 population came from CD45RO-negative cells selected for CCR7, without terminally differentiated effector memory CD45RA+ cells. Source material: naive CD8+ T cells sorted from blood. The receptors stem from a young man in good health.

V usage is TRBV6-1 and J usage is TRBJ2-7, with 8 bases matching TRBD2. V lost 9 bases to trimming and J lost 3 bases; unmatched junction nucleotides: 10. The germline V gene has CDR1 MNHNS and CDR2 SASEGT. The CDR3 runs to 14 residues. The CDR3 reads CASRPLAGYYEQYF. The CDR3 bases are TGTGCCAGTAGACCTTTAGCGGGATACTACGAGCAGTACTTC.

The rearrangement links TRBV30 to TRBJ2-7; D might be TRBD2 (6 bases). The germline CDR1 and CDR2 sequences are GTSNPN and SVGIG (reference sequence). CDR3 length: 11 amino acids. CDR3 loop: CACGEIYEQYF. Here the CDR3 DNA reads TGTGCTTGCGGGGAGATCTACGAGCAGTACTTC.

The J gene is TRBJ2-7, the V gene TRBV7-8; no reliable D call. CDR3 length: 15 residues. The V end lost 1 base, the J end lost 0 bases, and 10 bases lay between the germline ends. Germline V gene lookup returns CDR1 SGHVS and CDR2 FQNEAQ. CDR3 sequence: CASSLELSSSYEQYF. The DNA for the CDR3 is TGTGCCAGCAGCTTAGAATTGTCGAGCTCCTACGAGCAGTACTTC.

As regards this clone: Other DNA sequences in this sample translate to the same CDR3. The CDR3 sequence is CASSIAPGYNEQFF. In nucleotides, the CDR3 is TGTGCCAGTAGTATAGCCCCTGGCTACAATGAGCAGTTCTTC. The chain carries TRBV19 and TRBJ2-1; D unresolved. This CDR3 comprises 14 residues. Germline values: CDR1 LNHDA, CDR2 SQIVND (reference sequence). V was clipped by 1 base and J by 3 bases, with 7 bases between them.

The chain links TRBV28 to TRBJ2-7; no clear D gene. The CDR3 is 10 residues long. V lost 3 bases and J 6 bases, leaving 3 bases between the germline ends. CDR1 is MDHEN and CDR2 is SYDVKM in the germline V gene. The DNA for the CDR3 is TGTGCCAGCAGTTTCACCGAGCAGTACTTC. Amino acid sequence: CASSFTEQYF.

The chain carries TRBV11-2 and TRBJ2-3, with TRBD2 identical over 12 bases. The CDR3 sequence is 16 residues long. Germline CDR1 is SGHAT and CDR2 is FQNNGV. The V and J ends lost 4 bases and 6 bases, in that order; junction bases with no gene match: 8. The CDR3 nucleotides read TGTGCCAGCAGCTCCAGACTAGCGGGAGAGGGGGATACGCAGTATTTT. This gives the protein CASSSRLAGEGDTQYF.

This rearrangement joins TRBV6-1 to TRBJ1-4, with 7 bases that match TRBD1. V was pared by 6 bases and J by 7 bases, with 2 bases of the junction left unmatched. CDR1 is MNHNS, CDR2 SASEGT, per germline. The CDR3 runs to 12 residues. The CDR3 coding sequence is TGTGCCAGCAGAACAGGGGTTGAAAAACTGTTTTTT. Translated, it gives CASRTGVEKLFF.

The rearrangement links TRBV5-6 to TRBJ2-7; 8 bases are a match to TRBD1. The CDR3 is made up of 13 amino acids. Per germline, CDR1 SGHDT and CDR2 YYEEEE. J lost 9 bases, V lost 1 base, and 6 bases had no gene match. The CDR3 loop reads CASSLSGQGRQYF. DNA of the CDR3: TGTGCCAGCAGCTTGTCAGGACAGGGAAGGCAGTACTTC. The full variable domain, rest sourced from reference TRBV5-6 and TRBJ2-7, is DAGVTQSPTHLIKTRGQQVTLRCSPKSGHDTVSWYQQALGQGPQFIFQYYEEEERQRGNFPDRFSGHQFPNYSSELNVNALLLGDSALYLCASSLSGQGRQYFGPGTRLTVT.

The chain has TRBV30 and TRBJ2-1, with 10 nucleotides matching TRBD2. The CDR3 loop spans 14 amino acids. Looked up from germline, CDR1 is GTSNPN and CDR2 is SVGIG (reference sequence). Germline trimming cut 5 bases from V and 5 bases from J; bases unmatched to any gene: 6. In DNA form, the CDR3 reads TGTGCCTGGGGCCTAGCGGGAGATCACAATGAGCAGTTCTTC. Its translation: CAWGLAGDHNEQFF.

Note on this clone: The missing conserved phenylalanine or tryptophan at the end of this CDR3 makes a read error likely. V usage is TRBV29-1 and J usage is TRBJ2-7; perhaps TRBD2 as D (5 bases). The CDR3 runs 13 residues. The germline V gene has CDR1 SQVTM and CDR2 ANQGSEA. V lost 5 bases, J lost 4 bases, and 15 bases lay in between. CDR3 in amino acids: CSVPGDGEYEQYL. The CDR3 DNA is TGCAGCGTTCCTGGCGACGGGGAATACGAGCAGTACCTC.

This clone has a single count. The gene calls are TRBV5-6 and TRBJ2-7; TRBD1 is a possible D gene (6 bases). The CDR3 runs 13 residues. V was trimmed by 2 bases and J by 3 bases, leaving 9 bases between them. Germline V lookup: CDR1 SGHDT, CDR2 YYEEEE. The CDR3 region has the DNA TGTGCCAGCAGCTTCACAGGGAGCTACGAGCAGTACTTC. Residues: CASSFTGSYEQYF.